The next 6 T cell receptor beta chains were all read from a single sample in a study of CD8 T cells in Susac syndrome. Random hexamers were used to reverse transcribe 0.5 to 1 ug of RNA. TCRdb independently ran MiXCR on the immunoSEQ multiplex PCR reads; one entry per CDR3 protein. The table records 150,000 to 200,000 distinct CDR3 sequences, approximately 96% of them present only once. Specimen: CD4+ T cells from PBMCs. The receptors were gathered from a human donor in good health.

The V gene is TRBV19, the J gene TRBJ2-2, with no clear D. The CDR3 contains 14 residues. The germline CDR1 and CDR2 sequences are LNHDA and SQIVND (reference sequence). The germline V and J ends were trimmed by 5 bases and 2 bases, with 9 bases remaining between them. In DNA, the CDR3 is TGTGCCAGTAGTTCGGGCCTCAACACCGGGGAGCTGTTTTTT. The encoded protein is CASSSGLNTGELFF.

J is TRBJ2-1 and V is TRBV3-1, with D maybe TRBD2 (6 bases). Trimming stripped 4 bases from V and 7 bases from J, with 8 bases between. CDR1 and CDR2 (germline): LGHDT, YNNKEL (reference sequence). The CDR3 contains 12 residues. CDR3 residues: CASSRRGNEQFF. The CDR3 nucleotides read TGTGCCAGCAGCCGACGGGGGAATGAGCAGTTCTTC.

This chain joins TRBV4-2 and TRBJ2-5; TRBD2 agrees at 11 bases. In germline, CDR1 is LGHNA, CDR2 YNFKEQ. The CDR3 spans 16 residues. After removal of 8 bases from V and 5 bases from J, the junction contained 13 bases not matched to a gene. The CDR3 sequence is CASRRLAGQKGETQYF. CDR3 nucleotides: TGTGCCAGCCGTAGACTAGCGGGGCAGAAGGGGGAGACCCAGTACTTC.

The genes are TRBV18 and TRBJ2-6, with TRBD1 identical over 8 bases. V shed 0 bases and J 0 bases; nucleotides not matched to a gene: 4. The germline V gene has CDR1 KGHSH and CDR2 LQKENI. This CDR3 is built from 18 residues. The CDR3 region has the DNA TGTGCCAGCTCACCACCGGGACAGGTGCTCTCTGGGGCCAACGTCCTGACTTTC. Translation gives CASSPPGQVLSGANVLTF.

The V gene is TRBV24-1, the J gene TRBJ2-7; no clear D. CDR3 length: 14 amino acids. Germline lookup yields CDR1 KGHDR and CDR2 SFDVKD. V lost 3 bases, J lost 6 bases, and 14 bases lay in between. CDR3 residues: CATSDVGISGEQYF. CDR3 DNA: TGTGCCACCAGTGATGTGGGGATCTCCGGCGAGCAGTACTTC.

This clonotype was detected once. The V and J genes are TRBV6-5 and TRBJ2-1, with TRBD2 matching 12 bases. The CDR3 is 15 residues long. J was trimmed by 5 bases and V by 5 bases; bases with no gene match: 4. CDR1 and CDR2 from the germline V gene are MNHEY and SVGAGI. CDR3 amino acids: CASSKGLAGNNEQFF. CDR3 nucleotide sequence: TGTGCCAGCAGTAAAGGACTAGCGGGGAACAATGAGCAGTTCTTC.